What follows is one T cell receptor beta chain and its context. This specimen belongs to a study of control samples from healthy donors and cancer patients. Data came from immunoSEQ multiplex PCR; TCRdb stores just in-frame clones and leaves some out. The sample records some 150,000 clones, approximately 94% being singletons. The V gene lost 6 bases and the J gene lost 4 bases, with 12 bases spanning the gap. Germline V gene lookup returns CDR1 GTSNPN and CDR2 SVGIG (reference sequence). CDR3 length: 12 amino acids. Sequencing input: blood. The receptor's source is a man aged 35-49 years in good health. The gene calls are TRBV30 and TRBJ1-2; D is possibly TRBD1 (5 bases). The CDR3 here is CACYPTAYGYTF. CDR3 DNA sequence: TGTGCCTGCTACCCGACAGCCTATGGCTACACCTTC.